What follows are 26 T cell receptor beta chains derived from one specimen sequenced in a study of neurological immune-mediated disorders. TCRdb reprocessed the 5' RACE reads via MiXCR and lists one record per CDR3 protein. The sample includes more than 50,000 distinct CDR3 sequences, roughly 3.5% seen only once; the top ten take roughly 7%. The sequenced sample consisted of PBMCs. The receptors stem from a woman between 55 and 75 years old with multiple sclerosis.

This clonotype has a handful of counts. The V gene is TRBV9, the J gene TRBJ2-7; D possibly uses TRBD1 or TRBD2 (6 bases each). Germline CDR1 and CDR2: SGDLS and YYNGEE. Trimming left V 1 base short and J 5 bases short, with 13 bases between. This CDR3 has 14 amino acids. For the CDR3, the DNA is TGTGCCAGCAGCGTATTCGGGGGCCTGGACGAGCAGTACTTC. Translating it yields CASSVFGGLDEQYF. Using reference TRBV9 and TRBJ2-7 for the parts outside the CDR3, the full variable domain is DSGVTQTPKHLITATGQRVTLRCSPRSGDLSVYWYQQSLDQGLQFLIQYYNGEERAKGNILERFSAQQFPDLHSELNLSSLELGDSALYFCASSVFGGLDEQYFGPGTRLTVT.

Concerning this clonotype itself: This may be a read error, as it is one base from a much larger clone. The V and J genes are TRBV28 and TRBJ1-5, with TRBD1 matching over 7 bases. CDR1 and CDR2 from the germline V gene are MDHEN and SYDVKM. The CDR3 contains 14 residues. The ends lost 6 bases at V and 6 bases at J; junction bases unmatched: 8. The CDR3 sequence is CASSHADRFQPQHF. The CDR3 nucleotides are TGTGCCAGCAGCCATGCGGACAGGTTTCAGCCCCAGCATTTT. Full variable domain (remainder filled in from reference TRBV28 and TRBJ1-5): DVKVTQSSRYLVKRTGEKVFLECVQDMDHENMFWYRQDPGLGLRLIYFSYDVKMKEKGDIPEGYSVSREKKERFSLILESASTNQTSMYLCASSHADRFQPQHFGDGTRLSIL.

This clonotype came up many times. The chain links TRBV11-1 to TRBJ1-1; no clear D gene. V gave up 2 bases and J gave up 4 bases, with 11 bases separating them. CDR1 and CDR2 (germline): SGHAT, FQDESV (reference sequence). This CDR3 has 14 residues. The CDR3 reads CASSLPMRGTEAFF. The CDR3 bases are TGTGCCAGCAGCTTACCTATGCGGGGCACTGAAGCTTTCTTT.

This clonotype was detected many times. The chain carries TRBV6-1 and TRBJ2-3; TRBD1 aligns across 7 bases. Germline V gene sequence: CDR1 MNHNS, CDR2 SASEGT. J was trimmed by 7 bases and V by 4 bases; bases with no gene match: 8. The CDR3 sequence is 14 residues long. The CDR3 spells CASSGRQGVHTQYF. CDR3 bases: TGTGCCAGCAGTGGTAGGCAGGGGGTGCATACGCAGTATTTT.

This clonotype appeared many times. The gene calls are TRBV5-1 and TRBJ1-1, with TRBD1 identical over 7 bases. Germline CDR1 is SGHRS and CDR2 is YFSETQ. V gave up 4 bases and J gave up 1 base; unmatched junction bases: 13. The CDR3 consists of 17 residues. CDR3 in amino acids: CASSGRTGSTGNTEAFF. CDR3 bases: TGCGCCAGCAGCGGGCGGACAGGATCCACTGGGAACACTGAAGCTTTCTTT.

This clonotype was observed at least ten times. The V call is TRBV7-2, the J call TRBJ2-5; unclear D gene. Germline CDR1 is SGHTA and CDR2 is FQGNSA. Trimming removed 5 bases from V and 4 bases from J, with 11 bases in between. CDR3 length equals 13 residues. CDR3 loop: CASSARWRETQYF. The CDR3 region has the DNA TGTGCCAGCAGCGCCAGATGGCGAGAGACCCAGTACTTC.

This clonotype was counted ten times or more. This chain links TRBV6-2 or TRBV6-3 with TRBJ1-1; D gene unclear. V lost 4 bases and J 1 base, leaving 10 bases between the germline ends. The V gene's germline CDR1 is MNHEY and CDR2 SVGEGT. The CDR3 runs 14 residues. The CDR3 DNA follows: TGTGCCAGCAGTTCCCACGAGCGGAACACTGAAGCTTTCTTT. It codes for CASSSHERNTEAFF.

This clonotype has at least ten counts. The genes are TRBV29-1 and TRBJ2-3, with D hard to call. This CDR3 contains 13 residues. Germline lookup yields CDR1 SQVTM and CDR2 ANQGSEA. Trimming cost V 2 bases and J 1 base, with 7 bases left between them. For the CDR3, the DNA is TGCAGCGTTGAAAAGGCTGGCACAGATACGCAGTATTTT. Translating it yields CSVEKAGTDTQYF.

This clonotype was picked up many times. The rearrangement uses TRBV12-3 or TRBV12-4 and TRBJ1-1, with D unclear. The CDR3 is made up of 11 amino acids. Between the trimmed V and J ends, which lost 8 bases and 10 bases, there was a span of 14 bases. CDR3 bases: TGTGCCAGCGGAGAGATTTTTGGAGCTTTCTTT. This codes for CASGEIFGAFF.

This clonotype appeared many times. The chain uses TRBV29-1 and TRBJ2-1; the D gene could be TRBD1 or TRBD2 (6 bases each). Trimming left V 7 bases short and J 2 bases short, with 24 bases between. This CDR3 is 17 amino acids long. Germline values: CDR1 SQVTM, CDR2 ANQGSEA. The chain's CDR3 is CSASTRGAWEPYNEQFF. The CDR3 DNA reads TGCAGCGCCTCAACTAGGGGGGCCTGGGAGCCCTACAATGAGCAGTTCTTC.

The chain uses TRBV7-6 and TRBJ2-2, with 12 bases identical to TRBD2. From germline, CDR1 is SGHVS and CDR2 FNYEAQ. This CDR3 contains 16 residues. V shed 4 bases and J 0 bases; nucleotides not matched to a gene: 0. The CDR3 region has the DNA TGTGCCAGCAGCTCTAGCGGGAGGGCGAACACCGGGGAGCTGTTTTTT. Translating gives CASSSSGRANTGELFF.

This clonotype appeared many times. The V gene is TRBV6-5, the J gene TRBJ2-5; D may be TRBD1 or TRBD2 (5 bases each). The CDR3 runs 15 residues. Germline CDR1 and CDR2: MNHEY and SVGAGI. Deletions cut 0 bases from V and 5 bases from J, with 13 bases between. For the CDR3, the DNA is TGTGCCAGCAGTTACTCTTTTGGGGGTGGTGAGACCCAGTACTTC. It is translated as CASSYSFGGGETQYF.

This clonotype was seen ten or more times. The genes are TRBV7-2 and TRBJ2-7; tentatively, D is TRBD1 (6 bases). CDR1 is SGHTA, CDR2 FQGNSA, per germline. This CDR3 has 14 amino acids. With 3 bases removed from V and 2 bases from J, the gap between germline ends came to 11 bases. The CDR3 DNA reads as TGTGCCAGCAGCTTCGGGGACACGACCTACGAGCAGTACTTC. Protein sequence: CASSFGDTTYEQYF. Full variable domain (remainder filled in from reference TRBV7-2 and TRBJ2-7): GAGVSQSPSNKVTEKGKDVELRCDPISGHTALYWYRQSLGQGLEFLIYFQGNSAPDKSGLPSDRFSAERTGGSVSTLTIQRTQQEDSAVYLCASSFGDTTYEQYFGPGTRLTVT.

Many counts were recorded for this clonotype. The chain uses TRBV5-1 and TRBJ2-1; D possibly corresponds to TRBD2 (6 bases). Germline V lookup: CDR1 SGHRS, CDR2 YFSETQ. V lost 0 bases, J lost 7 bases, and 23 bases lay in between. This CDR3 has 18 residues. Written as DNA, the CDR3 is TGCGCCAGCAGCTTGGCCAGGTTTATGGTAGCGGAGGCTAATGAGCAGTTCTTC. Translation: CASSLARFMVAEANEQFF.

The sample holds many counts of this clonotype. CDR3 nucleotide sequence: TGTGCCAGCCGCCCCCCCTCTGGCGTGAACACCGGGGAGCTGTTTTTT. Translation: CASRPPSGVNTGELFF. The rearrangement uses TRBV7-8 and TRBJ2-2, with unresolved D. Germline values: CDR1 SGHVS, CDR2 FQNEAQ. Trimming removed 8 bases at V and 1 base at J, with 17 bases between. CDR3 length equals 16 residues.

This clonotype was counted ten times or more. The rearrangement uses TRBV7-9 and TRBJ2-7; 7 bases agree with TRBD1. Per the germline V gene, CDR1 is SEHNR and CDR2 is FQNEAQ (reference sequence). The CDR3 extends over 13 amino acids. With V trimmed by 6 bases and J by 3 bases, 5 bases remained unmatched. The DNA of the CDR3 is TGTGCCAGCAGTCCACAGGGGTTCTACGAGCAGTACTTC. Translating it yields CASSPQGFYEQYF.

This clonotype has a count of ten or more. The genes are TRBV4-2 and TRBJ2-5, with D possibly being TRBD2 (5 bases). Trimming took 1 base from V and 1 from J, leaving 13 bases between them. The CDR3 is made up of 16 amino acids. Germline V gene lookup returns CDR1 LGHNA and CDR2 YNFKEQ. The CDR3 DNA sequence: TGTGCCAGCAGCCAAGCCCCTAAAGGAGGCCAAGAGACCCAGTACTTC. It is translated as CASSQAPKGGQETQYF.

This clonotype was seen many times. The rearrangement uses TRBV5-1 and TRBJ2-7, with D perhaps matching TRBD1 (6 bases). The CDR3 extends over 14 amino acids. CDR1 SGHRS and CDR2 YFSETQ come from the germline V gene. Trimming cost V 4 bases and J 4 bases, with 15 bases left between them. CDR3 sequence reads: CASSLSGTHYEQYF. CDR3 nucleotides: TGCGCCAGCAGCCTCTCGGGGACACATTACGAGCAGTACTTC.

The table lists this clonotype with many counts. This chain connects TRBV11-2 to TRBJ2-2, with 7 nucleotides matching TRBD2. The germline V gene encodes CDR1 SGHAT and CDR2 FQNNGV. The length of the CDR3 is 16 residues. Trimming took 5 bases from V and 5 from J; bases not matched to a gene: 11. This CDR3 is CASSVMGSGLTGELFF. CDR3 nucleotide sequence: TGTGCCAGCAGCGTAATGGGTAGCGGGTTAACCGGGGAGCTGTTTTTT. The variable domain in full, with the rest retrieved from reference TRBV11-2 and TRBJ2-2, is EAGVAQSPRYKIIEKRQSVAFWCNPISGHATLYWYQQILGQGPKLLIQFQNNGVVDDSQLPKDRFSAERLKGVDSTLKIQPAKLEDSAVYLCASSVMGSGLTGELFFGEGSRLTVL.

This clonotype has ten or more counts. The CDR3 DNA sequence: TGCAGTGCTTACCGCGACCTAGTTACGGAGCAGTACTTC. Translation: CSAYRDLVTEQYF. The rearrangement uses TRBV20-1 and TRBJ2-7; unclear D gene. The V and J ends lost 5 bases and 7 bases respectively, with 18 bases between them. This CDR3 contains 13 residues. CDR1 DFQATT and CDR2 SNEGSKA come from the germline V gene (reference sequence).

The chain carries TRBV11-2 and TRBJ2-6, with unresolved D. There are 15 residues in the CDR3. Germline CDR1 reads SGHAT; CDR2 reads FQNNGV. Trimming left V 5 bases short and J 0 bases short, with 8 bases between. The CDR3 DNA sequence: TGTGCCAGCAGCCTTCGCCCCTCTGGGGCCAACGTCCTGACTTTC. Amino acids: CASSLRPSGANVLTF.

The table lists this clonotype with many counts. V and J are TRBV7-2 and TRBJ1-5, with D possibly being TRBD1 (6 bases). This CDR3 contains 15 residues. The germline V gene has CDR1 SGHTA and CDR2 FQGNSA. V lost 0 bases, J lost 2 bases, and 8 bases lay in between. In DNA, the CDR3 is TGTGCCAGCAGCTTAGCGTACAGGGGCAATCAGCCCCAGCATTTT. Its translation: CASSLAYRGNQPQHF.

The table lists this clonotype with many counts. The V and J genes are TRBV7-8 and TRBJ2-1, with no clear D. Deletions cut 1 base from V and 13 bases from J, with 17 bases between. This CDR3 has 14 amino acids. CDR1 is SGHVS and CDR2 is FQNEAQ in the germline V gene. The CDR3 region is CASSLVRASPEQFF. The CDR3 bases are TGTGCCAGCAGCTTAGTTCGGGCATCCCCGGAACAGTTCTTC.

This clonotype was counted at least ten times. The chain recombines TRBV5-4 with TRBJ2-3, with D perhaps assigned TRBD1 or TRBD2 (5 bases each). Germline CDR1 reads SGHNT; CDR2 reads YYREEE (reference sequence). Trimming took off 4 bases at V and 0 bases at J, with 12 bases between the two ends. This CDR3 comprises 15 residues. In DNA, the CDR3 is TGTGCCAGCAGCCTGGGACGGAGTAGCACAGATACGCAGTATTTT. Its translation is CASSLGRSSTDTQYF. Combining the CDR3 with reference TRBV5-4 and TRBJ2-3 gives the whole variable domain ETGVTQSPTHLIKTRGQQVTLRCSSQSGHNTVSWYQQALGQGPQFIFQYYREEENGRGNFPPRFSGLQFPNYSSELNVNALELDDSALYLCASSLGRSSTDTQYFGPGTRLTVL.

This clonotype was counted at least ten times. The gene calls are TRBV7-9 and TRBJ2-1, with D perhaps TRBD2 (5 bases). Trimming pared 5 bases from V and 0 bases from J, leaving 14 bases between. Germline V gene lookup returns CDR1 SEHNR and CDR2 FQNEAQ (reference sequence). CDR3 length: 16 residues. In nucleotides, the CDR3 is TGTGCCAGCAGCCCCGGTTGGGCGGGCTCCTACAATGAGCAGTTCTTC. Amino acid sequence: CASSPGWAGSYNEQFF.

The table lists this clonotype with a few counts. The chain combines TRBV28 with TRBJ2-7; 7 positions agree with TRBD1. Germline V CDR1 and CDR2: MDHEN, SYDVKM. With V trimmed by 4 bases and J by 4 bases, 13 bases remained unmatched. The CDR3 has 16 amino acids. This chain's CDR3 is CASSSVDREVSYEQYF. CDR3 nucleotide sequence: TGTGCCAGCAGTTCAGTAGACAGGGAAGTTTCTTACGAGCAGTACTTC. Complete variable domain (other parts from reference TRBV28 and TRBJ2-7): DVKVTQSSRYLVKRTGEKVFLECVQDMDHENMFWYRQDPGLGLRLIYFSYDVKMKEKGDIPEGYSVSREKKERFSLILESASTNQTSMYLCASSSVDREVSYEQYFGPGTRLTVT.